A single TCR beta chain is shown here with its context. The target antigen is unknown. A read error may explain this, as a much larger clone is one base away. The CDR3 carries no conserved terminal phenylalanine or tryptophan, so it likely arises from a read error. This sample is drawn from a study of T cell repertoires in cytomegalovirus infection. Study-wide context: Researchers turned to recently identified HLA-C-restricted CMV epitopes as well as well-studied HLA-B-restricted ones. Public TCR beta signatures indicated both CMV infection and matching HLA type. Points from the study as a whole: The ex vivo response showed dominance by HLA-C-restricted CMV-specific TCR beta clonotypes.

The CDR3 is made up of 11 amino acids. CDR1 and CDR2 from the germline V gene are LNHDA and SQIVND (reference sequence). Trimming took 3 bases from V and 6 from J, leaving 5 bases between them. TCRdb called the reads again in MiXCR, with one record for every CDR3 protein. The sample has fewer than 1,000,000 distinct CDR3 sequences; around 31% are singletons. The sequencing here drew on cultured CD8+ T cells from PBMCs, taken from culture after CMV antigen stimulation. The origin of this receptor is a human donor in good health (CMV status not recorded). Some clones in this sample may be carry-over from other donors' samples. The V and J genes are TRBV19 and TRBJ1-1; D remains ambiguous. The CDR3 loop is CASSIGAEAFL. For the CDR3, the DNA is TGTGCCAGTAGTATTGGGGCTGAAGCTTTCTTA.